This T cell receptor beta chain was sequenced during a study of blood T cell repertoires in COVID-19. Assay: immunoSEQ multiplex PCR; the TCRdb copy retains only in-frame clones and omits some. The table records some 300,000 clones, approximately 91% of them present only once. Germline CDR1 is LGHNT and CDR2 is FRNRAP. The CDR3 is made up of 16 amino acids. After removal of 7 bases from V and 8 bases from J, the junction contained 13 bases not matched to a gene. This clonotype was obtained from a woman aged 40 to 50 who had recovered from COVID-19. The rearrangement uses TRBV12-5 and TRBJ2-1, with 11 nucleotides matching TRBD2. Sequenced sample: PBMCs or T cells enriched from blood (not recorded which). This CDR3 reads CASALTSGIVPDEQFF. The CDR3 region has the DNA TGTGCTAGTGCCCTGACTAGCGGGATCGTTCCGGATGAGCAGTTCTTC.